This TCR beta chain is drawn from a study of sequential checkpoint blockade in melanoma. Study background: Patients were randomized 1:1 to nivolumab-then-ipilimumab or ipilimumab-then-nivolumab first-line. Both treatment sequences were followed by maintenance nivolumab.

Treatment noted: randomized to nivolumab then ipilimumab (arm A) or the reverse (arm B). Patients had received no earlier DNA-damaging chemotherapy. From thawed PBMCs, live CD3+CD8+ cells negative for CD19 and CD56 were sorted. This CDR3 has 14 residues. The V gene lost 0 bases and the J gene lost 2 bases, with 5 bases spanning the gap. CDR1 is MNHEY and CDR2 is SMNVEV in the germline V gene (reference sequence). Data came from immunoSEQ multiplex PCR; TCRdb stores just in-frame clones and leaves some out. The sample includes fewer than 45,000 clones, approximately 90% of them seen just once. Source: CD8+ T cells sorted from blood (inferred from file names), taken from a patient given nivolumab and ipilimumab in sequence. The sequence was obtained from a human donor with melanoma. The rearrangement uses TRBV27 and TRBJ1-3; possibly TRBD1 for D (5 bases). The CDR3 DNA reads as TGTGCCAGCAGTTTATCCAGGGCTGGAAACACCATATATTTT. Residues: CASSLSRAGNTIYF.